The text below deals with one T cell receptor (beta chain). Extraction yielded at least 6 micrograms of total RNA per sample. This CDR3 region has 16 residues. Germline-derived CDR1 and CDR2 are MDHEN and SYDVKM. The data are from a study of blood T cells in healthy people across ages. Together with a sample-barcoded 5' primer, a J-beta primer mix was included in a second PCR lasting roughly 6 to 12 cycles. Samples each returned at least 2.5 million CDR3-containing paired-end reads. Each CDR3 protein is one row after TCRdb ran MiXCR on the 5' RACE reads. Of about a million distinct CDR3 sequences listed, around 54% are singletons.

The sample was blood. This sequence joins TRBV28 and TRBJ2-5, with TRBD2 matching over 11 bases. The J call is doubtful: the DNA matches TRBJ2-7 better. The TCR originated in a woman aged 55-69 years in good health. The CDR3 bases are TGTGCCAGCAGTATTATAGCGGGGGGGATAGCCTACGAGCAGTACTTC. It specifies CASSIIAGGIAYEQYF.